These 8 T cell receptor beta chains originate from one sample sequenced in a study of T cells expressing NK-cell markers. TCRdb reprocessed the 5' RACE reads, keeping one entry per CDR3 protein, no DNA. The table for this sample gives around 140,000 distinct CDR3 sequences. The specimen sequenced was blood T cells: a sorted CD56 or NKG2C T cell subset, CD4+ or CD8+ T cells, or bulk PBMC T cells (not recorded which). Receptors were obtained from a man aged 18 to 30 in good health.

The chain has TRBV28 and TRBJ2-7; TCRdb proposes TRBD2, but this gene call is untestable without DNA. The germline gives CDR1 MDHEN, CDR2 SYDVKM. CDR3 length: 15 amino acids. This CDR3 is CASSFFGSRSYEQYF.

The CDR3 sequence is CASSLGYAKQETQYF. The genes are TRBV5-1 and TRBJ2-5. The germline gives CDR1 SGHRS, CDR2 YFSETQ. This CDR3 contains 15 residues.

V usage is TRBV29-1 and J usage is TRBJ2-1; TCRdb's assignment of TRBD2 cannot be checked, as there is no DNA. CDR1 is SQVTM, CDR2 ANQGSEA, per germline. This CDR3 is built from 13 residues. This CDR3 reads CSGASGSRNEQFF.

This rearrangement joins TRBV27 to TRBJ2-5; the TRBD1 assignment by TCRdb is unverifiable without DNA. The CDR3 sequence is 16 residues long. Germline assignment: CDR1 MNHEY and CDR2 SMNVEV (reference sequence). CDR3 sequence: CASSFIGGGPVETQYF.

The V gene is TRBV7-9, the J gene TRBJ1-1. The CDR3 consists of 15 residues. The germline V gene encodes CDR1 SEHNR and CDR2 FQNEAQ (reference sequence). This CDR3 reads CASSFSNSGGAEAFF.

The V call is TRBV14, the J call TRBJ2-7; as DNA is missing, the TRBD2 call by TCRdb cannot be tested. Germline V CDR1 and CDR2: SGHDN, FVKESK. The CDR3 consists of 18 residues. The CDR3 sequence: CASSHRTSGRHSSYEQYF.

The chain recombines TRBV28 with TRBJ2-1; the TRBD1 assignment by TCRdb is unverifiable without DNA. Germline V gives CDR1 MDHEN, CDR2 SYDVKM. The CDR3 contains 15 residues. The CDR3 here is CASRVPPQGPNEQFF. The full variable domain, its missing parts supplied by reference TRBV28 and TRBJ2-1, is DVKVTQSSRYLVKRTGEKVFLECVQDMDHENMFWYRQDPGLGLRLIYFSYDVKMKEKGDIPEGYSVSREKKERFSLILESASTNQTSMYLCASRVPPQGPNEQFFGPGTRLTVL.

J is TRBJ1-2 and V is TRBV29-1. Germline loops: CDR1 SQVTM, CDR2 ANQGSEA. This CDR3 contains 11 residues. CDR3 sequence reads: CSVITRYGYTF. Filled out from reference TRBV29-1 and TRBJ1-2, the complete variable domain reads SAVISQKPSRDICQRGTSLTIQCQVDSQVTMMFWYRQQPGQSLTLIATANQGSEATYESGFVIDKFPISRPNLTFSTLTVSNMSPEDSSIYLCSVITRYGYTFGSGTRLTVV.